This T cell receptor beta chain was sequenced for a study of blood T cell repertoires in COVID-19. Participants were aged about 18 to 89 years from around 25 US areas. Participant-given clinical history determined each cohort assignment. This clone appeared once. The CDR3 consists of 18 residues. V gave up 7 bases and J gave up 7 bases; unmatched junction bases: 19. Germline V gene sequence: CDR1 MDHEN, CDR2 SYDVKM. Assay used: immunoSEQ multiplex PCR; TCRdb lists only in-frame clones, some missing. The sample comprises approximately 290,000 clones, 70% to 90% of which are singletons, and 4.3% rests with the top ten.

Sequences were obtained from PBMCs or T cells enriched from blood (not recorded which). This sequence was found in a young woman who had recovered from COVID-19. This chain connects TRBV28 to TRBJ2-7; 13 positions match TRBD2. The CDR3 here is CASTSTSGRAHKWGEQYF. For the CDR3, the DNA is TGTGCCAGCACCTCTACTAGCGGGAGGGCTCATAAGTGGGGGGAGCAGTACTTC.